The 20 T cell receptor beta chains below all came from one sample that was sequenced in a study of cytotoxic CD8 clonotypes in ibrutinib-treated CLL. The data were produced by immunoSEQ multiplex PCR, yet TCRdb's version contains in-frame clones alone and is incomplete. The repertoire holds some 29,000 clones, with roughly 62% as singletons. Here the sequenced sample was PBMCs, taken before ibrutinib treatment. These receptor sequences come from a human donor with chronic lymphocytic leukemia.

The chain recombines TRBV5-1 with TRBJ1-6; a weak D match, TRBD1 (5 bases). CDR1 and CDR2 from the germline V gene are SGHRS and YFSETQ. The CDR3 runs to 17 residues. Trimming pared 2 bases from V and 2 bases from J, leaving 14 bases between. CDR3 residues: CASSLAPRGTYNSPLHF. In DNA form, the CDR3 reads TGCGCCAGCAGCTTAGCCCCGAGGGGTACCTATAATTCACCCCTCCACTTT.

V gene TRBV25-1 combines with J gene TRBJ2-1; 9 nucleotides match TRBD2. The germline V gene encodes CDR1 MGHDK and CDR2 SYGVNS. The CDR3 loop spans 17 amino acids. Trimming at V came to 4 bases and at J to 5 bases, leaving 12 bases not matched to a gene. The CDR3 here is CASSGEKREAYHNEQFF. The CDR3 region has the DNA TGTGCCAGCAGTGGAGAGAAGCGGGAGGCCTATCACAATGAGCAGTTCTTC.

This clone was counted only a few times. V gene TRBV7-3 combines with J gene TRBJ2-1; TRBD2 matches 10 bases. This CDR3 comprises 15 residues. From germline, CDR1 is SGHTA and CDR2 FQGTGA. V shed 6 bases and J 5 bases; nucleotides not matched to a gene: 7. The CDR3 sequence is CASSSGLAGDNEQFF. The CDR3 bases are TGTGCCAGCAGTTCAGGGCTAGCGGGGGACAATGAGCAGTTCTTC.

This clone has just a few counts. This sequence joins TRBV7-9 and TRBJ2-1; 8 nucleotides line up with TRBD1. This CDR3 region has 14 residues. Germline V gene data show CDR1 as SEHNR and CDR2 as FQNEAQ (reference sequence). J lost 4 bases, V lost 3 bases, and 2 bases had no gene match. The CDR3 DNA is TGTGCCAGCAGCTTTGGACAGGGATACAATGAGCAGTTCTTC. Translation gives CASSFGQGYNEQFF.

The chain has TRBV5-8 and TRBJ2-1; D ambiguous. The germline CDR1 and CDR2 sequences are SGHTS and YDEGEE. The CDR3 is made up of 16 amino acids. V was trimmed by 8 bases and J by 2 bases, leaving 20 bases between them. This chain's CDR3 is CASPSPPVPTYNEQFF. The CDR3 region has the DNA TGTGCCAGTCCCAGCCCGCCAGTCCCTACCTACAATGAGCAGTTCTTC.

The chain combines TRBV11-3 with TRBJ2-7, with a weak D call TRBD1 (6 bases). Between the trimmed V and J ends, which lost 6 bases and 3 bases, there was a span of 15 bases. Germline loops: CDR1 SGHNT, CDR2 YENEEA. The CDR3 is 14 amino acids. The CDR3 DNA is TGTGCCAGCAGTGAGGGGCAGGGGATCTACGAGCAGTACTTC. Translating it yields CASSEGQGIYEQYF.

This rearrangement joins TRBV6-1 to TRBJ2-7; 8 nucleotides line up with TRBD1. The CDR3 consists of 16 residues. Germline values: CDR1 MNHNS, CDR2 SASEGT. J gave up 2 bases and V 3 bases, and 9 bases lay outside the gene matches. The CDR3 sequence is CASSEPGTGITYEQYF. CDR3 bases: TGTGCCAGCAGTGAGCCCGGGACAGGAATAACCTACGAGCAGTACTTC.

V and J are TRBV14 and TRBJ1-1; no definite D call. Germline V gene sequence: CDR1 SGHDN, CDR2 FVKESK. CDR3 length equals 14 residues. V was trimmed by 4 bases and J by 5 bases, leaving 14 bases between them. The CDR3 loop is CASSLVLGETEAFF. CDR3 coding DNA: TGTGCCAGCAGCCTAGTCTTAGGAGAAACTGAAGCTTTCTTT. Based on the CDR3 plus reference TRBV14 and TRBJ1-1, the full variable domain is EAGVTQFPSHSVIEKGQTVTLRCDPISGHDNLYWYRRVMGKEIKFLLHFVKESKQDESGMPNNRFLAERTGGTYSTLKVQPAELEDSGVYFCASSLVLGETEAFFGQGTRLTVV.

The chain recombines TRBV6-5 with TRBJ1-5; possibly TRBD1 for D (5 bases). Germline CDR1 and CDR2: MNHEY and SVGAGI. This CDR3 comprises 14 residues. V was cut by 7 bases and J by 3 bases, with 13 bases left in between. The CDR3 sequence: CASTLTVSNQPQHF. CDR3 sequence (DNA): TGTGCCAGCACTCTGACAGTTTCCAATCAGCCCCAGCATTTT.

The chain recombines TRBV19 with TRBJ1-2, with a possible D match to TRBD1 (6 bases). The CDR3 runs to 17 residues. Per the germline V gene, CDR1 is LNHDA and CDR2 is SQIVND (reference sequence). V was shortened by 9 bases and J by 8 bases, with 31 bases between the two germline ends. The CDR3 DNA sequence: TGTGCCAGCCATGAGTATGGCCCAACAGGGTCGATCAGCGGCTACACCTTC. This sequence encodes CASHEYGPTGSISGYTF.

The CDR3, as DNA: TGTGCCAGCAGTCACGGACAGGGTTTCGAAAAACTGTTTTTT. Its translation: CASSHGQGFEKLFF. The chain recombines TRBV6-6 with TRBJ1-4; 8 bases match TRBD1. This CDR3 has 14 residues. Losses at the gene ends were 5 bases for V and 8 bases for J; bases not matched to a gene: 7. Germline V lookup: CDR1 MNHNY, CDR2 SVGAGI (reference sequence).

This clone was detected only a few times. This chain uses TRBV28 with TRBJ1-1; no reliable D call. V lost 4 bases, J lost 0 bases, and 6 bases lay in between. CDR1 MDHEN and CDR2 SYDVKM come from the germline V gene. This CDR3 has 13 residues. This CDR3 reads CASSYGVNTEAFF. The CDR3 DNA follows: TGTGCCAGCAGTTACGGCGTGAACACTGAAGCTTTCTTT. Based on the CDR3 plus reference TRBV28 and TRBJ1-1, the full variable domain is DVKVTQSSRYLVKRTGEKVFLECVQDMDHENMFWYRQDPGLGLRLIYFSYDVKMKEKGDIPEGYSVSREKKERFSLILESASTNQTSMYLCASSYGVNTEAFFGQGTRLTVV.

This clone rates as medium-sized. CDR3 in amino acids: CASSFGSSSNYGYTF. CDR3 nucleotides: TGTGCCAGCAGCTTTGGGTCCAGCTCTAACTATGGCTACACCTTC. The V call is TRBV7-8, the J call TRBJ1-2; no definite D call. This CDR3 has 15 amino acids. Trimming stripped 3 bases from V and 0 bases from J, with 11 bases between. Germline V CDR1 and CDR2: SGHVS, FQNEAQ.

This chain links TRBV9 with TRBJ1-2; TRBD1 matches at 9 bases. This CDR3 comprises 15 residues. Germline trimming cut 4 bases from V and 7 bases from J; bases unmatched to any gene: 11. CDR1 and CDR2 from the germline V gene are SGDLS and YYNGEE. CDR3 DNA: TGTGCCAGCAGCAGACGCGGGGACAGGGTTGGTGGCTACACCTTC. Amino acid sequence: CASSRRGDRVGGYTF.

This clone was found a few times. The chain couples TRBV28 to TRBJ2-1; the match to TRBD2 covers 10 bases. The CDR3 is 14 residues long. Losses at the gene ends were 7 bases for V and 2 bases for J; bases not matched to a gene: 2. Germline-derived CDR1 and CDR2 are MDHEN and SYDVKM. The CDR3 reads CASKTSGTYNEQFF. The CDR3 nucleotides are TGTGCCAGCAAAACTAGCGGGACCTACAATGAGCAGTTCTTC. Supplemented by reference TRBV28 and TRBJ2-1, the full variable domain reads DVKVTQSSRYLVKRTGEKVFLECVQDMDHENMFWYRQDPGLGLRLIYFSYDVKMKEKGDIPEGYSVSREKKERFSLILESASTNQTSMYLCASKTSGTYNEQFFGPGTRLTVL.

V and J are TRBV5-1 and TRBJ2-7; D uncertain. The ends were cut back, 4 bases at V and 0 bases at J, with 11 bases in the middle. The CDR3 extends over 14 amino acids. Germline loops: CDR1 SGHRS, CDR2 YFSETQ. CDR3 nucleotides: TGCGCCAGCAGCGATTTTGATTACTCCTACGAGCAGTACTTC. Amino acid sequence: CASSDFDYSYEQYF.

This clone was counted between two and nine times. This sequence joins TRBV19 and TRBJ2-1; 8 bases fit TRBD2. This CDR3 spans 14 amino acids. Unmatched junction bases numbered 5, after V lost 7 bases and J lost 3 bases. Germline V lookup: CDR1 LNHDA, CDR2 SQIVND (reference sequence). The DNA for the CDR3 is TGTGCCAGTATAAGCGGGAGTAACTACAATGAGCAGTTCTTC. Translating it yields CASISGSNYNEQFF.

J is TRBJ2-7 and V is TRBV5-6; tentative D call: TRBD2 (5 bases). The germline V gene encodes CDR1 SGHDT and CDR2 YYEEEE. The V end lost 4 bases, the J end lost 2 bases, and 13 bases lay between the germline ends. This CDR3 contains 14 residues. The CDR3 spells CASSRGLRAYEQYF. CDR3 nucleotides: TGTGCCAGCAGCCGCGGACTGAGGGCCTACGAGCAGTACTTC.

This chain connects TRBV7-9 to TRBJ2-1, with a tentative D call TRBD2 (5 bases). Looked up from germline, CDR1 is SEHNR and CDR2 is FQNEAQ (reference sequence). V was pared by 4 bases and J by 4 bases, with 14 bases between. This CDR3 region has 15 residues. This CDR3 is CASSSVISGYNEQFF. CDR3 DNA: TGTGCCAGCAGCTCAGTGATCTCGGGGTACAATGAGCAGTTCTTC.

The genes are TRBV27 and TRBJ1-2; TRBD1 is a possible D gene (5 bases). Germline V gene lookup returns CDR1 MNHEY and CDR2 SMNVEV (reference sequence). The CDR3 loop spans 12 amino acids. V shed 2 bases and J shed 8 bases, with 9 bases lying between them. The CDR3 here is CASSLGGDGYTF. CDR3 bases: TGTGCCAGCAGTTTAGGGGGGGACGGCTACACCTTC.